A selection of T cell receptor beta chains follows, all from one sample in a study of cytomegalovirus exposure and HLA in healthy donors. This table comes from immunoSEQ multiplex PCR, and its TCRdb copy is limited to in-frame clones, with some not included. The data show around 150,000 clones, around nine tenths seen once. Sequenced material: PBMCs. These receptors all come from a woman younger than 45 in good health and CMV-seronegative. Each CDR3 is given with its conserved first and last residue. Fields, in order: V gene, J gene, D gene, CDR3 DNA, CDR3 protein. The D gene is left open where the match is weak.

v_gene: TRBV18; j_gene: TRBJ2-7; d_gene: TRBD2; CDR3nt: TGTGCCAGCTCACCCCGACTAGCGGGAGAGAACGAGCAGTACTTC; CDR3aa: CASSPRLAGENEQYF
v_gene: TRBV7-3; j_gene: TRBJ1-1; d_gene: TRBD1; CDR3nt: TGTGCCAGCAGCTTAGGGGGACAGCCGCTTTTGAACACTGAAGCTTTCTTT; CDR3aa: CASSLGGQPLLNTEAFF
v_gene: TRBV19; j_gene: TRBJ1-1; d_gene: NA; CDR3nt: TGTGCCAGTAGTATACTAGGGGCAACAGAAGCTTTCTTT; CDR3aa: CASSILGATEAFF
v_gene: TRBV7-2; j_gene: TRBJ2-3; d_gene: TRBD2; CDR3nt: TGTGCCAGCAGCTCTATCGGGATAGCGGGGGGGATAAGGGCAGATACGCAGTATTTT; CDR3aa: CASSSIGIAGGIRADTQYF
v_gene: TRBV19; j_gene: TRBJ2-7; d_gene: TRBD1; CDR3nt: TGTGCCAGTAGTAACCCGACAGGGCCCTACGAGCAGTACTTC; CDR3aa: CASSNPTGPYEQYF
v_gene: TRBV7-3; j_gene: TRBJ2-1; d_gene: TRBD2; CDR3nt: TGTGCCAGCAGCTCTCAGCCACTAGCGGGAGGGCCCTACAATGAGCAGTTCTTC; CDR3aa: CASSSQPLAGGPYNEQFF
v_gene: TRBV7-9; j_gene: TRBJ2-5; d_gene: TRBD1; CDR3nt: TGTGCCAGCAGCTCCGGACAGGGGGGGAGGGAGACCCAGTACTTC; CDR3aa: CASSSGQGGRETQYF
v_gene: TRBV5-5; j_gene: TRBJ2-1; d_gene: NA; CDR3nt: TGTGCCAGCAGCCCGACAGGTTACAATGAGCAGTTCTTC; CDR3aa: CASSPTGYNEQFF
v_gene: TRBV11-3; j_gene: TRBJ2-1; d_gene: TRBD2; CDR3nt: TGTGCCAGCAGCTCGGGGACTAGCCGCCATGAGCAGTTCTTC; CDR3aa: CASSSGTSRHEQFF
v_gene: TRBV5-1; j_gene: TRBJ1-2; d_gene: NA; CDR3nt: TGCGCCAGCAGCTTGGGACAGGTGGGGGAAGATGGCTACACCTTC; CDR3aa: CASSLGQVGEDGYTF
v_gene: TRBV27; j_gene: TRBJ2-7; d_gene: NA; CDR3nt: TGTGCCAGCAGGGACAGAACCTACGAGCAGTACTTC; CDR3aa: CASRDRTYEQYF
v_gene: TRBV6-4; j_gene: TRBJ2-7; d_gene: NA; CDR3nt: TGTGCCAGCACCAAAAAAACGGGACTCCGCTCCTACGAGCAGTACTTC; CDR3aa: CASTKKTGLRSYEQYF
v_gene: TRBV18; j_gene: TRBJ1-1; d_gene: NA; CDR3nt: TGTGCCAGCTCACGGGGGGACACTGAAGCTTTCTTT; CDR3aa: CASSRGDTEAFF
v_gene: TRBV11-2; j_gene: TRBJ2-7; d_gene: TRBD1; CDR3nt: TGTGCCAGCAGCTCAGGGACAGGGATCTTCTACGAGCAGTACTTC; CDR3aa: CASSSGTGIFYEQYF
v_gene: TRBV19; j_gene: TRBJ1-2; d_gene: TRBD1; CDR3nt: TGTGCCAGTGGGCAGGGGGAATGGCGTGTCTACACCTTC; CDR3aa: CASGQGEWRVYTF
v_gene: TRBV30; j_gene: TRBJ2-5; d_gene: TRBD2; CDR3nt: TGTGCCCTGGGGACTAGCGGGAGGGCCAGATCTGTAAAGACCCAGTACTTC; CDR3aa: CALGTSGRARSVKTQYF
v_gene: TRBV10-2; j_gene: TRBJ1-1; d_gene: NA; CDR3nt: TGCGCCAGCCAGGAGGGGATGAACACTGAAGCTTTCTTT; CDR3aa: CASQEGMNTEAFF